These 23 T cell receptor beta chains were sequenced from one sample in a study of CD8+ T cells in alopecia areata. RNA, once extracted, was reverse transcribed into cDNA for use as the sequencing template. Some clones are missing from TCRdb's copy, which holds only in-frame ones; the method was immunoSEQ multiplex PCR. The data show approximately 120,000 clones, around 50% seen once. Material for sequencing was NKG2D-low CD8+ T cells sorted from blood. The source of these receptors is a human donor with alopecia areata.

The rearrangement uses TRBV29-1 and TRBJ2-1; 8 bases fit TRBD2. V shed 6 bases, J shed 3 bases, and the junction held 1 base outside the gene matches. This CDR3 is built from 12 residues. CDR1 is SQVTM, CDR2 ANQGSEA, per germline. The CDR3 loop reads CSVAGDYNEQFF. CDR3 DNA sequence: TGCAGCGTAGCGGGAGACTACAATGAGCAGTTCTTC.

This clone was picked up a small number of times. The V and J genes are TRBV29-1 and TRBJ2-7, with TRBD1 identical over 12 bases. The V gene's germline CDR1 is SQVTM and CDR2 ANQGSEA. The CDR3 runs 14 residues. J was trimmed by 3 bases and V by 5 bases; bases with no gene match: 5. The CDR3 sequence is CSVSGTGGGYEQYF. Written as DNA, the CDR3 is TGCAGCGTTTCCGGGACAGGGGGCGGCTACGAGCAGTACTTC.

This clone was found a few times. This chain links TRBV29-1 with TRBJ2-2, with D perhaps assigned TRBD1 or TRBD2 (6 bases each). Germline CDR1 and CDR2: SQVTM and ANQGSEA. This CDR3 contains 13 residues. Trimming removed 4 bases at V and 7 bases at J, with 13 bases between. Here the CDR3 reads CSVAGAVGGELFF. In DNA, the CDR3 is TGCAGCGTTGCGGGGGCCGTGGGCGGGGAGCTGTTTTTT.

This clone was observed a few times. The chain couples TRBV28 to TRBJ1-2; D is ambiguous. Between the trimmed V and J ends, which lost 4 bases and 4 bases, there was a span of 13 bases. There are 14 residues in the CDR3. The germline gives CDR1 MDHEN, CDR2 SYDVKM. CDR3 protein: CASSSMVGSYGYTF. Here the CDR3 DNA reads TGTGCCAGCAGTTCAATGGTGGGCAGCTATGGCTACACCTTC.

This chain uses TRBV13 with TRBJ2-7, with a weak D call TRBD2 (5 bases). The ends were cut back, 1 base at V and 5 bases at J, with 12 bases in the middle. The germline CDR1 and CDR2 sequences are PRHDT and FYEKMQ (reference sequence). This CDR3 contains 14 residues. CDR3 coding DNA: TGTGCCAGCAGCTTAGAAAGCGGAGGCCACGAGCAGTACTTC. It is translated as CASSLESGGHEQYF.

The chain joins TRBV29-1 to TRBJ2-7; D not resolved. The CDR3 contains 13 residues. Germline lookup yields CDR1 SQVTM and CDR2 ANQGSEA. V was clipped by 6 bases and J by 2 bases, with 14 bases between them. The CDR3 sequence is CSVKPSTTYEQYF. The DNA for the CDR3 is TGCAGCGTCAAACCCAGTACAACCTACGAGCAGTACTTC.

This chain connects TRBV20-1 to TRBJ2-7; 9 positions agree with TRBD1. J was trimmed by 5 bases and V by 7 bases; bases with no gene match: 3. Germline-derived CDR1 and CDR2 are DFQATT and SNEGSKA (reference sequence). The CDR3 length is 11 residues. CDR3 DNA: TGCAGTGGAGGACAGGGGCACGAGCAGTACTTC. As protein: CSGGQGHEQYF.

V and J are TRBV2 and TRBJ2-1, with D uncertain. CDR1 and CDR2 (germline): SNHLY, FYNNEI. This CDR3 has 13 amino acids. With 1 base removed from V and 10 bases from J, the gap between germline ends came to 11 bases. Here the CDR3 reads CASSEGGRAEQFF. DNA for the CDR3: TGTGCCAGCAGTGAAGGGGGTCGAGCGGAGCAGTTCTTC.

This clone was observed a handful of times. The gene calls are TRBV11-2 and TRBJ2-1; D unresolved. V lost 6 bases to trimming and J lost 9 bases, with 21 bases between them. CDR1 SGHAT and CDR2 FQNNGV come from the germline V gene. The CDR3 is 15 residues long. The chain's CDR3 is CASSSTPSSRGEQFF. CDR3 DNA sequence: TGTGCCAGCAGTTCAACTCCCTCCTCTCGAGGTGAGCAGTTCTTC.

This chain uses TRBV2 with TRBJ1-5, with 10 nucleotides matching TRBD1. This CDR3 has 15 residues. The trim removed 6 bases at V and 3 bases at J, leaving 5 bases unmatched. Germline CDR1 reads SNHLY; CDR2 reads FYNNEI. The CDR3 sequence is CASRGDRGYNQPQHF. The CDR3 nucleotides read TGTGCCAGCAGGGGGGACAGGGGATACAATCAGCCCCAGCATTTT.

This chain joins TRBV7-9 and TRBJ2-1; no definite D call. This CDR3 region has 11 residues. V lost 4 bases to trimming and J lost 12 bases, with 10 bases between them. Germline V gives CDR1 SEHNR, CDR2 FQNEAQ (reference sequence). The DNA of the CDR3 is TGTGCCAGCAGCTCTATAAGTGGGCAGTTCTTC. The encoded protein is CASSSISGQFF.

This clone was observed a handful of times. V is TRBV7-9 and J is TRBJ1-2, with a weak D call TRBD1 (6 bases). Looked up from germline, CDR1 is SEHNR and CDR2 is FQNEAQ (reference sequence). The CDR3 runs to 15 residues. V gave up 0 bases and J gave up 6 bases, with 14 bases separating them. CDR3 loop: CASSLAFGGLDGYTF. The CDR3 coding sequence is TGTGCCAGCAGCTTAGCGTTTGGGGGCTTGGATGGCTACACCTTC.

The genes are TRBV29-1 and TRBJ2-1; 8 bases map to TRBD1. Germline lookup yields CDR1 SQVTM and CDR2 ANQGSEA. V lost 4 bases, J lost 0 bases, and 5 bases stayed unmatched. The CDR3 extends over 15 amino acids. In nucleotides, the CDR3 is TGCAGCGTTGGCAGGGGGCTTGACTCCTACAATGAGCAGTTCTTC. This sequence encodes CSVGRGLDSYNEQFF.

This rearrangement joins TRBV7-2 to TRBJ2-5; TRBD1 matches at 8 bases. V was clipped by 4 bases and J by 1 base; unmatched bases: 5. The CDR3 is 15 amino acids. Germline V gene lookup returns CDR1 SGHTA and CDR2 FQGNSA. The CDR3 sequence: CASSSTGQGQETQYF. CDR3 DNA: TGTGCCAGCAGCTCGACTGGACAGGGCCAAGAGACCCAGTACTTC.

The genes are TRBV27 and TRBJ1-4; D is unresolved. Germline V gives CDR1 MNHEY, CDR2 SMNVEV (reference sequence). The CDR3 extends over 12 amino acids. V was pared by 6 bases and J by 10 bases, with 12 bases between. In DNA form, the CDR3 reads TGTGCCAGCAGAGGCGGATCGGGAAAACTGTTTTTT. Its protein is CASRGGSGKLFF.

V and J are TRBV27 and TRBJ2-2, with a possible D match to TRBD1 (5 bases). The CDR3 spans 15 residues. V gave up 7 bases and J gave up 3 bases, with 15 bases separating them. CDR1 MNHEY and CDR2 SMNVEV come from the germline V gene (reference sequence). In nucleotides, the CDR3 is TGTGCCAGCAAGATAGGGGCTGTGGACACCGGGGAGCTGTTTTTT. Protein product: CASKIGAVDTGELFF.

V is TRBV2 and J is TRBJ2-1, with a weak D call TRBD2 (6 bases). V was trimmed by 6 bases and J by 10 bases, leaving 13 bases between them. The germline V gene has CDR1 SNHLY and CDR2 FYNNEI. CDR3 size: 12 residues. The chain's CDR3 is CASRGTPPEQFF. The CDR3 DNA is TGTGCCAGCAGGGGGACTCCCCCCGAGCAGTTCTTC.

J is TRBJ2-2 and V is TRBV5-4; D is ambiguous. This CDR3 comprises 14 residues. Germline V CDR1 and CDR2: SGHNT, YYREEE (reference sequence). V dropped 3 bases and J dropped 2 bases, with 8 bases sitting between them. The CDR3 here is CASSSSDNTGELFF. The CDR3 region has the DNA TGTGCCAGCAGCTCATCCGATAACACCGGGGAGCTGTTTTTT.

The chain has TRBV2 and TRBJ1-5; D not certain. This CDR3 has 14 residues. CDR1 and CDR2 from the germline V gene are SNHLY and FYNNEI. Trimming left V 6 bases short and J 4 bases short, with 13 bases between. CDR3 residues: CASRSGAGNQPQHF. The CDR3 DNA is TGTGCCAGCAGGTCTGGAGCCGGAAATCAGCCCCAGCATTTT.

The chain carries TRBV13 and TRBJ2-1, with 9 bases fitting TRBD2. This CDR3 spans 18 amino acids. Germline assignment: CDR1 PRHDT and CDR2 FYEKMQ (reference sequence). The V segment lost 5 bases and the J segment 4 bases; nucleotides outside the gene matches: 15. The CDR3 coding sequence is TGTGCCAGCAGCCCCGAGGAGGCGGCAGCGGGGGGATACAATGAGCAGTTCTTC. It translates to CASSPEEAAAGGYNEQFF.

The CDR3, as DNA: TGTGCCAGCAGTATCCGGGACAGGGGCGACGAGCAGTACTTC. It specifies CASSIRDRGDEQYF. The rearrangement uses TRBV28 and TRBJ2-7; 10 bases are a match to TRBD1. Germline trimming cut 5 bases from V and 5 bases from J; bases unmatched to any gene: 6. The length of the CDR3 is 14 residues. Per germline, CDR1 MDHEN and CDR2 SYDVKM.

The rearrangement links TRBV29-1 to TRBJ1-2; D is uncertain. Germline values: CDR1 SQVTM, CDR2 ANQGSEA. V shed 4 bases and J shed 1 base, with 16 bases lying between them. The CDR3 contains 15 residues. CDR3 in amino acids: CSVVGEVSGNYGYTF. DNA for the CDR3: TGCAGCGTTGTCGGAGAAGTCTCTGGTAACTATGGCTACACCTTC. Using reference TRBV29-1 and TRBJ1-2 for the parts outside the CDR3, the full variable domain is SAVISQKPSRDICQRGTSLTIQCQVDSQVTMMFWYRQQPGQSLTLIATANQGSEATYESGFVIDKFPISRPNLTFSTLTVSNMSPEDSSIYLCSVVGEVSGNYGYTFGSGTRLTVV.

The chain carries TRBV9 and TRBJ2-6, with no clear D. Germline CDR1 reads SGDLS; CDR2 reads YYNGEE. This CDR3 comprises 17 residues. V lost 1 base, J lost 0 bases, and 11 bases lay in between. CDR3: CASSVSGLGSGANVLTF. The CDR3 region has the DNA TGTGCCAGCAGCGTATCTGGGCTTGGCTCTGGGGCCAACGTCCTGACTTTC.